Here is one T cell receptor (beta chain) with its context. This entry belongs to a study of blood T cell repertoires in COVID-19. Across the whole study: Researchers got acute and convalescent COVID-19 samples from the United States, Italy and Spain. Sample material is recorded as cDNA or gDNA derived from T cells, B-cell-depleted T cells, or PBMCs.

The table came from immunoSEQ multiplex PCR; TCRdb's copy has only in-frame clones and leaves some out. This table holds about 70,000 clones, around nine tenths found once. CDR1 and CDR2 (germline): SGHRS, YFSETQ. Trimming took 0 bases from V and 2 from J; bases not matched to a gene: 2. CDR3 size: 16 residues. This receptor was obtained from a woman aged 60-75 years with acute or convalescent COVID-19. The chain employs TRBV5-1 and TRBJ2-2; 9 bases agree with TRBD2. The sequencing input was peripheral blood. The CDR3 bases are TGCGCCAGCAGCTTGGAGACTAGCGGTAACACCGGGGAGCTGTTTTTT. Translating it yields CASSLETSGNTGELFF.